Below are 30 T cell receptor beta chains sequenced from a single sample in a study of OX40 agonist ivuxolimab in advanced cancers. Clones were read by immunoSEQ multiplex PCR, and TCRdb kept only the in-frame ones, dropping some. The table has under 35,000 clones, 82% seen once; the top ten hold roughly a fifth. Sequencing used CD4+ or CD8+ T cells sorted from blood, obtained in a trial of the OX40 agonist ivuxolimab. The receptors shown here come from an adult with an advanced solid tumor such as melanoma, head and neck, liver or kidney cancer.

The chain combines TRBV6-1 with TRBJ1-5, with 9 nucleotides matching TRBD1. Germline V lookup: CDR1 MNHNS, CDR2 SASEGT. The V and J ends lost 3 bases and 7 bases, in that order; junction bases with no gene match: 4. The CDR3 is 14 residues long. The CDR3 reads CASSEDRGRQPQHF. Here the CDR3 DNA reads TGTGCCAGCAGTGAGGACAGGGGAAGGCAGCCCCAGCATTTT.

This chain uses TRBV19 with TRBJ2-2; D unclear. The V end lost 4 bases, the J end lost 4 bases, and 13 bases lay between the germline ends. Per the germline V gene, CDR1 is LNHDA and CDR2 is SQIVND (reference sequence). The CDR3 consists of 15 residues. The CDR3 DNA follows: TGTGCCAGTAGTAAGCCTGGGGTTTCCACCGGGGAGCTGTTTTTT. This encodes CASSKPGVSTGELFF.

CDR3 loop: CATRANTQYF. CDR3 DNA sequence: TGTGCCACCCGAGCAAATACGCAGTATTTT. V and J are TRBV25-1 and TRBJ2-3; D call uncertain. Germline V gives CDR1 MGHDK, CDR2 SYGVNS. The CDR3 spans 10 residues. The V and J ends lost 10 bases and 7 bases respectively, with 9 bases between them. The full variable domain, rest sourced from reference TRBV25-1 and TRBJ2-3, is EADIYQTPRYLVIGTGKKITLECSQTMGHDKMYWYQQDPGMELHLIHYSYGVNSTEKGDLSSESTVSRIRTEHFPLTLESARPSHTSQYLCATRANTQYFGPGTRLTVL.

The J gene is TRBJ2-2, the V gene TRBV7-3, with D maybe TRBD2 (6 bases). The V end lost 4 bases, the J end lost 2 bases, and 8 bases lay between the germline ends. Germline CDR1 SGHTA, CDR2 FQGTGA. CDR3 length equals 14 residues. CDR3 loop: CASSSAGNTGELFF. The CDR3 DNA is TGTGCCAGCAGCTCCGCGGGAAACACCGGGGAGCTGTTTTTT.

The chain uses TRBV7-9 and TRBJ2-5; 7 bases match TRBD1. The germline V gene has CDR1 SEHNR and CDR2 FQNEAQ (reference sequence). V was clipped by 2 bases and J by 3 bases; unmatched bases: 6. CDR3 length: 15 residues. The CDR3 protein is CASSLLGGRKETQYF. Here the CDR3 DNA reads TGTGCCAGCAGCTTACTAGGGGGCAGGAAAGAGACCCAGTACTTC.

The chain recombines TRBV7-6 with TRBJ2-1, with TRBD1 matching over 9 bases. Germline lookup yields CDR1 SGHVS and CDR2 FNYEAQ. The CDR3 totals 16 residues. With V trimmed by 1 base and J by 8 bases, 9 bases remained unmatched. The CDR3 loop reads CASSLEVWTGVDEQFF. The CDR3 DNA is TGTGCCAGCAGCTTAGAGGTTTGGACAGGGGTCGATGAGCAGTTCTTC.

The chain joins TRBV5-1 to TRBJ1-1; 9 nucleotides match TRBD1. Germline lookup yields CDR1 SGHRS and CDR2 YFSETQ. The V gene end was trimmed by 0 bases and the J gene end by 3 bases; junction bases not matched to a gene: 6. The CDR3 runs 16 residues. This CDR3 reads CASSLEGTGWDTEAFF. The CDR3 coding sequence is TGCGCCAGCAGCTTGGAAGGGACAGGGTGGGACACTGAAGCTTTCTTT.

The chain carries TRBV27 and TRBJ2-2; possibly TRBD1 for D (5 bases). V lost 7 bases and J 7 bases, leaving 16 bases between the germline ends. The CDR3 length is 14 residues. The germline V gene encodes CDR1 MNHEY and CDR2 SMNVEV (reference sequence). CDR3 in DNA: TGTGCCAGCAAGAAACAGGATCATAACGGGGAGCTGTTTTTT. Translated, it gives CASKKQDHNGELFF.

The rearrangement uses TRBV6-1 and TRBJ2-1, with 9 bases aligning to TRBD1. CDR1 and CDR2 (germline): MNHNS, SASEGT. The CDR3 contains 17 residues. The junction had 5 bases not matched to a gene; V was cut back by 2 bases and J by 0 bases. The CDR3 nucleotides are TGTGCCAGCAGTGAACCACAGGGGGCAAGCTCCTACAATGAGCAGTTCTTC. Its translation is CASSEPQGASSYNEQFF.

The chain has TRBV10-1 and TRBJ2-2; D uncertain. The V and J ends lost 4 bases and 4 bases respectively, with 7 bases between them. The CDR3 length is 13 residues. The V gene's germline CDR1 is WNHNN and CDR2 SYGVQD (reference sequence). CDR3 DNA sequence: TGCGCCAGCAGTGCGAGCAGCACCGGGGAGCTGTTTTTT. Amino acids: CASSASSTGELFF.

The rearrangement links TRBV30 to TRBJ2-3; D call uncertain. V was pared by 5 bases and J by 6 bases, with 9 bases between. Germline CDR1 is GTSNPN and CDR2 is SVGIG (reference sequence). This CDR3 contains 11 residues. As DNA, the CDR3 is TGTGCCTGGGAAAAAGCGGATACGCAGTATTTT. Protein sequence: CAWEKADTQYF.

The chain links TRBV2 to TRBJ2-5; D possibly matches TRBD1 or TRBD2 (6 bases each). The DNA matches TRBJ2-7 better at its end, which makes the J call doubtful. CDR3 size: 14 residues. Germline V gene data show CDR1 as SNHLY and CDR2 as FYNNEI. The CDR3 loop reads CASSEGTGRYEQYF. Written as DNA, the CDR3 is TGTGCCAGCAGTGAAGGCACAGGGAGGTACGAGCAGTACTTC.

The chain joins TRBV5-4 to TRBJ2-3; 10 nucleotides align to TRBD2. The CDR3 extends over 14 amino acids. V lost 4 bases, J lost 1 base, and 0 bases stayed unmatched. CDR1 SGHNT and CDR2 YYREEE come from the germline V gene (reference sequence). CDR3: CASSTSGGTDTQYF. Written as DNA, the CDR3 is TGTGCCAGCAGCACTAGCGGGGGCACAGATACGCAGTATTTT.

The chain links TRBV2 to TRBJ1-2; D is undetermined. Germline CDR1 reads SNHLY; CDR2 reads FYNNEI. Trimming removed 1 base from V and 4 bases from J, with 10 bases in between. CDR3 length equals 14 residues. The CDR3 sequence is CASSEEVRTYGYTF. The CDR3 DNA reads TGTGCCAGCAGTGAAGAGGTGCGGACCTATGGCTACACCTTC. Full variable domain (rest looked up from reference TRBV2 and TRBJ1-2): EPEVTQTPSHQVTQMGQEVILRCVPISNHLYFYWYRQILGQKVEFLVSFYNNEISEKSEIFDDQFSVERPDGSNFTLKIRSTKLEDSAMYFCASSEEVRTYGYTFGSGTRLTVV.

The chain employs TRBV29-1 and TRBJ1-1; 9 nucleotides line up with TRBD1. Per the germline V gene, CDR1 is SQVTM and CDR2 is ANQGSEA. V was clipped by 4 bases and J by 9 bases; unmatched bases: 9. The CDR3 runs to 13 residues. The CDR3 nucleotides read TGCAGCGTTGTTGTACAGGGGGCTTCCCAAGCTTTCTTT. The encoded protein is CSVVVQGASQAFF.

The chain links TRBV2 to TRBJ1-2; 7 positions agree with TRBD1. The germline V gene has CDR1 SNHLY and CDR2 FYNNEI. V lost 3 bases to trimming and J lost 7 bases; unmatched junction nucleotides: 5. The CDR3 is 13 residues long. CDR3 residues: CASSDPTGVGYTF. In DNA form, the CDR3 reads TGTGCCAGCAGTGACCCCACAGGGGTTGGCTACACCTTC.

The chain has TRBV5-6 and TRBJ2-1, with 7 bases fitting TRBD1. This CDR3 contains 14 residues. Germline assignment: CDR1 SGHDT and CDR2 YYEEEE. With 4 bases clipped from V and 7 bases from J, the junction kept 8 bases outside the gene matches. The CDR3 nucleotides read TGTGCCAGCAGCCCCGACAGGGACAGTAATGAGCAGTTCTTC. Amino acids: CASSPDRDSNEQFF.

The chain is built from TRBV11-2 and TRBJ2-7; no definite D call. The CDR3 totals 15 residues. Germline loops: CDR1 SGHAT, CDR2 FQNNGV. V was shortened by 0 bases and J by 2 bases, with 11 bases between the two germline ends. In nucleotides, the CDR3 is TGTGCCAGCAGCTTAGATCGGAATCAGGCCTACGAGCAGTACTTC. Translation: CASSLDRNQAYEQYF. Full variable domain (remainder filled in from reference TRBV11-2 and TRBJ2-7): EAGVAQSPRYKIIEKRQSVAFWCNPISGHATLYWYQQILGQGPKLLIQFQNNGVVDDSQLPKDRFSAERLKGVDSTLKIQPAKLEDSAVYLCASSLDRNQAYEQYFGPGTRLTVT.

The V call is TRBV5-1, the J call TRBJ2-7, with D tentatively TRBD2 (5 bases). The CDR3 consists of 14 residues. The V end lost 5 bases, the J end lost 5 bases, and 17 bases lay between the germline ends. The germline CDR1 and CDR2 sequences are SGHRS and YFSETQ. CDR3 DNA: TGCGCCAGCAGACTGGACCGGGTGAGGGACGAGCAGTACTTC. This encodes CASRLDRVRDEQYF.

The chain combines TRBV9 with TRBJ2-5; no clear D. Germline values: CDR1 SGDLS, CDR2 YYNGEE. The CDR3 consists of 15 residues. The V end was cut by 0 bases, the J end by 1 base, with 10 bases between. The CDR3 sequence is CASSVGRNLQETQYF. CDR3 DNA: TGTGCCAGCAGCGTAGGTCGGAACCTCCAAGAGACCCAGTACTTC.

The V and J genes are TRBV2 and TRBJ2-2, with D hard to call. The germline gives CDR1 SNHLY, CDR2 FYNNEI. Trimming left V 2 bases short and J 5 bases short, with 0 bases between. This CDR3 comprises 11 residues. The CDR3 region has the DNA TGTGCCAGCAGTGAAACCGGGGAGCTGTTTTTT. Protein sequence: CASSETGELFF.

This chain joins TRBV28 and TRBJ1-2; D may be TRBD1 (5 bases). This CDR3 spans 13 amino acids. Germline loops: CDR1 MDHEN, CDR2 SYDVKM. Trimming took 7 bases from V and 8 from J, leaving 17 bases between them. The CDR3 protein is CASNDPPGRGYTF. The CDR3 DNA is TGTGCCAGCAACGATCCCCCGGGGCGGGGCTACACCTTC.

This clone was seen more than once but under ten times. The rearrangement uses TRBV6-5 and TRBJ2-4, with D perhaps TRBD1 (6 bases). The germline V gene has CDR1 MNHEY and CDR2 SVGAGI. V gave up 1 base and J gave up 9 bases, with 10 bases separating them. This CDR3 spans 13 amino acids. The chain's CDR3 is CASSYLGAAIQYF. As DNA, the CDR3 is TGTGCCAGCAGTTACTTGGGGGCCGCCATTCAGTACTTC.

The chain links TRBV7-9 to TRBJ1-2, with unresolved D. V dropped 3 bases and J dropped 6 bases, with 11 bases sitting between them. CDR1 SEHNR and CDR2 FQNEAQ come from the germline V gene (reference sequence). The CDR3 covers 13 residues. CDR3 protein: CASSFRPRNGYTF. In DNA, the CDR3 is TGTGCCAGCAGCTTCAGACCGAGAAATGGCTACACCTTC.

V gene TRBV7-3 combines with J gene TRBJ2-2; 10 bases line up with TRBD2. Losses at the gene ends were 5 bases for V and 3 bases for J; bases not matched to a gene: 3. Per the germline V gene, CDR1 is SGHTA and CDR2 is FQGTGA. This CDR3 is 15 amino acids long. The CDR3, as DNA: TGTGCCAGCAGCCCCGGACTAGCGGACACCGGGGAGCTGTTTTTT. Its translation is CASSPGLADTGELFF.

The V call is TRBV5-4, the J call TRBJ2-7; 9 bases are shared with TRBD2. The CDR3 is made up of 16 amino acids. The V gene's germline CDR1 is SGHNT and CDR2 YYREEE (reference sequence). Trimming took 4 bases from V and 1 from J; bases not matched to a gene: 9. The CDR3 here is CASSPSLAGTSYEQYF. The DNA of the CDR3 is TGTGCCAGCAGCCCTTCTCTAGCGGGAACATCCTACGAGCAGTACTTC.

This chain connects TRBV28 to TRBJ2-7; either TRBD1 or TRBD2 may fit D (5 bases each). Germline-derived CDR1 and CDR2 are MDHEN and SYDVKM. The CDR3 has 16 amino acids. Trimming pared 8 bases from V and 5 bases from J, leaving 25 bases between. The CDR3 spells CASLGSGRGTGDEQYF. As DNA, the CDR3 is TGTGCCAGCCTAGGGAGCGGCCGGGGCACCGGGGACGAGCAGTACTTC. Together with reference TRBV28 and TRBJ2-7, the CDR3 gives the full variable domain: DVKVTQSSRYLVKRTGEKVFLECVQDMDHENMFWYRQDPGLGLRLIYFSYDVKMKEKGDIPEGYSVSREKKERFSLILESASTNQTSMYLCASLGSGRGTGDEQYFGPGTRLTVT.

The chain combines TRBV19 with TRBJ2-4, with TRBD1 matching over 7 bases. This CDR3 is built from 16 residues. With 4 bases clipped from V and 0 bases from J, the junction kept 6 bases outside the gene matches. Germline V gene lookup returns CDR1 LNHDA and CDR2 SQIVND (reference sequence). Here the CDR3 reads CASSKGAGIAKNIQYF. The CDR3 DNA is TGTGCCAGTAGTAAGGGGGCAGGGATAGCCAAAAACATTCAGTACTTC.

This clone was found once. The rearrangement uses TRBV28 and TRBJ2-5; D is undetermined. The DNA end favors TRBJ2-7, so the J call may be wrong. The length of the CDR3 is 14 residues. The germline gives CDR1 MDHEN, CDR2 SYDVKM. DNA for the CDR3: TGTGCCAGCAGGGTGGCCGGAAGCAACTACGAGCAGTACTTC. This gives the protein CASRVAGSNYEQYF.

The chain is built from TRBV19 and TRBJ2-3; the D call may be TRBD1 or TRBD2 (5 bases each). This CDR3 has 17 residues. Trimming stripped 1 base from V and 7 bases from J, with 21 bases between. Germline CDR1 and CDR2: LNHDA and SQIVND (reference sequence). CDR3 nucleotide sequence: TGTGCCAGTAGTATAGGGTTTACGGGACCCAGTGTGAATACGCAGTATTTT. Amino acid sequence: CASSIGFTGPSVNTQYF.